The 32 T cell receptor beta chains presented below share a single source sample, sequenced in a study of CD8+ T cells in alopecia areata. cDNA serving as the sequencing template came from extracted, reverse transcribed RNA. This table comes from immunoSEQ multiplex PCR, and its TCRdb copy is limited to in-frame clones, with some not included. This table has roughly 120,000 clones, approximately 59% appearing once. Documented treatment: oral pan-JAK inhibitor, 5-10 mg twice daily. This specimen consisted of CD8+ T cells sorted from blood, obtained at week 4, from a patient treated with tofacitinib. Source of these receptors: a human donor with alopecia areata.

As concerns this clone: The sample holds other DNA sequences that translate to the same CDR3. This chain links TRBV29-1 with TRBJ2-1, with a tentative D call TRBD2 (6 bases). From germline, CDR1 is SQVTM and CDR2 ANQGSEA. Trimming pared 6 bases from V and 4 bases from J, leaving 10 bases between. The CDR3 contains 12 residues. For the CDR3, the DNA is TGCAGCGTGGAGGGGTTGTACAATGAGCAGTTCTTC. It encodes CSVEGLYNEQFF.

This clone was counted a few times. The chain uses TRBV20-1 and TRBJ2-7; D unresolved. This CDR3 is 11 amino acids long. CDR1 is DFQATT, CDR2 SNEGSKA, per germline (reference sequence). V lost 0 bases and J lost 6, with 6 bases in between. DNA for the CDR3: TGCAGTGCTAGAGAGGACCTCGAGCAGTACTTC. Translation gives CSAREDLEQYF.

Regarding this clone: One end of the junction is discordant with germline, which a read error may explain. As DNA, the CDR3 is TGCAGTGCGCCACCGGGACCACTTTTC. Translating it yields CSAPPGPLF. The V and J genes are TRBV20-1 and TRBJ2-7; either TRBD1 or TRBD2 may supply D (5 bases each). CDR3 length: 9 amino acids. CDR1 is DFQATT, CDR2 SNEGSKA, per germline (reference sequence).

This clone has just a few counts. The V gene is TRBV7-9, the J gene TRBJ2-1; 8 bases align to TRBD2. Germline assignment: CDR1 SEHNR and CDR2 FQNEAQ (reference sequence). The CDR3 spans 14 residues. V shed 1 base and J 10 bases; nucleotides not matched to a gene: 6. The CDR3 sequence is CASSLGGGRAEQFF. The CDR3 bases are TGTGCCAGCAGCTTAGGCGGGGGGAGGGCCGAGCAGTTCTTC.

V is TRBV6-4 and J is TRBJ2-5, with a tentative D call TRBD1 (7 bases). This CDR3 has 14 amino acids. Per the germline V gene, CDR1 is MRHNA and CDR2 is SNTAGT. The V and J ends lost 6 bases and 2 bases respectively, with 13 bases between them. CDR3 residues: CASSPAGQQETQYF. CDR3 bases: TGTGCCAGCAGCCCCGCGGGACAGCAAGAGACCCAGTACTTC.

The chain combines TRBV15 with TRBJ1-4, with TRBD1 as a possible D gene (6 bases). Germline-derived CDR1 and CDR2 are LNHNV and YYDKDF (reference sequence). V lost 5 bases to trimming and J lost 8 bases, with 21 bases between them. The CDR3 sequence is 16 residues long. CDR3 sequence reads: CATSPSAGGGPEKLFF. CDR3 in DNA: TGTGCCACCAGCCCCTCGGCCGGGGGCGGACCAGAAAAACTGTTTTTT.

In its sample, this clone was seen a few times. J is TRBJ1-6 and V is TRBV5-4; the D is unclear. Between the trimmed V and J ends, which lost 5 bases and 8 bases, there was a span of 17 bases. There are 15 residues in the CDR3. The germline V gene has CDR1 SGHNT and CDR2 YYREEE (reference sequence). CDR3 amino acids: CASRPWAGIDSPLHF. CDR3 DNA sequence: TGTGCCAGCAGACCCTGGGCGGGTATCGATTCACCCCTCCACTTT. Variable domain in full (rest from reference TRBV5-4 and TRBJ1-6): ETGVTQSPTHLIKTRGQQVTLRCSSQSGHNTVSWYQQALGQGPQFIFQYYREEENGRGNFPPRFSGLQFPNYSSELNVNALELDDSALYLCASRPWAGIDSPLHFGNGTRLTVT.

This clone was seen a handful of times. The chain carries TRBV29-1 and TRBJ2-3, with D possibly TRBD1 on 5 matching bases. Trimming took off 6 bases at V and 10 bases at J, with 32 bases between the two ends. The CDR3 extends over 17 amino acids. From germline, CDR1 is SQVTM and CDR2 ANQGSEA. The CDR3 bases are TGCAGCGTCCCAGGCTGGGGCATAGGGATCCCTCCAAGTGCGCAGTATTTT. It codes for CSVPGWGIGIPPSAQYF.

The chain has TRBV27 and TRBJ2-3, with TRBD2 matching over 8 bases. The CDR3 consists of 14 residues. Germline loops: CDR1 MNHEY, CDR2 SMNVEV (reference sequence). The junction had 7 bases not matched to a gene; V was cut back by 6 bases and J by 5 bases. CDR3 DNA: TGTGCCAGCAGCGACACCACTAGCGGAGATACGCAGTATTTT. Its protein is CASSDTTSGDTQYF.

The chain employs TRBV11-2 and TRBJ1-4; D is unclear. Trimming left V 4 bases short and J 2 bases short, with 11 bases between. Germline V gives CDR1 SGHAT, CDR2 FQNNGV. The CDR3 has 15 residues. CDR3: CASSSRLGTNEKLFF. The CDR3 DNA is TGTGCCAGCAGCTCTCGTCTAGGGACTAATGAAAAACTGTTTTTT.

The chain employs TRBV29-1 and TRBJ2-3; 14 positions agree with TRBD2. J lost 4 bases, V lost 7 bases, and 13 bases had no gene match. Germline V gene sequence: CDR1 SQVTM, CDR2 ANQGSEA. The CDR3 has 17 residues. The chain's CDR3 is CSAWTGLAGEGADTQYF. The CDR3 region has the DNA TGCAGCGCCTGGACGGGACTAGCGGGGGAGGGAGCAGATACGCAGTATTTT.

In the case of this clone: The junction does not match germline at one end; this may be a read error. This sequence joins TRBV28 and TRBJ2-5, with TRBD2 as a possible D gene (6 bases). This CDR3 comprises 14 residues. Per the germline V gene, CDR1 is MDHEN and CDR2 is SYDVKM. The DNA of the CDR3 is TGTGCCAGCAGTTTCCGACTAGGTCAAGGGACCCAGTACTTC. This sequence encodes CASSFRLGQGTQYF. Based on the CDR3 plus reference TRBV28 and TRBJ2-5, the full variable domain is DVKVTQSSRYLVKRTGEKVFLECVQDMDHENMFWYRQDPGLGLRLIYFSYDVKMKEKGDIPEGYSVSREKKERFSLILESASTNQTSMYLCASSFRLGQGTQYFGPGTRLLVL.

The chain uses TRBV30 and TRBJ2-7; perhaps TRBD2 as D (5 bases). The CDR3 extends over 12 amino acids. Trimming removed 2 bases from V and 12 bases from J, with 17 bases in between. Per the germline V gene, CDR1 is GTSNPN and CDR2 is SVGIG (reference sequence). The CDR3 coding sequence is TGTGCCTGGAGTACCGGGATCCCCCCGTGGTACTTC. This gives the protein CAWSTGIPPWYF.

This chain links TRBV7-9 with TRBJ2-3; TRBD1 matches at 8 bases. The CDR3 totals 17 residues. V shed 6 bases and J 5 bases; nucleotides not matched to a gene: 16. Germline assignment: CDR1 SEHNR and CDR2 FQNEAQ (reference sequence). This CDR3 reads CASSSINPTGDQDTQYF. DNA of the CDR3: TGTGCCAGCAGTTCCATTAACCCGACAGGGGACCAAGATACGCAGTATTTT.

The genes are TRBV11-3 and TRBJ1-6; the D gene is possibly TRBD1 (5 bases). V lost 4 bases and J 5 bases, leaving 15 bases between the germline ends. The CDR3 consists of 16 residues. Germline values: CDR1 SGHNT, CDR2 YENEEA. CDR3 bases: TGTGCCAGCAGCTATAACGGGGGATGGGATAATTCACCCCTCCACTTT. Its protein is CASSYNGGWDNSPLHF.

V and J are TRBV25-1 and TRBJ2-7; 9 bases fit TRBD1. Trimming took 4 bases from V and 6 from J; bases not matched to a gene: 4. This CDR3 comprises 13 residues. Germline V CDR1 and CDR2: MGHDK, SYGVNS. The CDR3 bases are TGTGCCAGCAGTGTGGGACAGGGCGGCGAGCAGTACTTC. This codes for CASSVGQGGEQYF.

J is TRBJ1-2 and V is TRBV5-6; possible D gene TRBD1, 6 bases. This CDR3 is 14 amino acids long. Trimming left V 4 bases short and J 4 bases short, with 14 bases between. Germline CDR1 is SGHDT and CDR2 is YYEEEE. CDR3 in DNA: TGTGCCAGCAGCCAAGACGGGACATCCTATGGCTACACCTTC. Translating gives CASSQDGTSYGYTF. Full variable domain (rest looked up from reference TRBV5-6 and TRBJ1-2): DAGVTQSPTHLIKTRGQQVTLRCSPKSGHDTVSWYQQALGQGPQFIFQYYEEEERQRGNFPDRFSGHQFPNYSSELNVNALLLGDSALYLCASSQDGTSYGYTFGSGTRLTVV.

The rearrangement links TRBV29-1 to TRBJ1-2; no clear D gene. Germline V gives CDR1 SQVTM, CDR2 ANQGSEA. CDR3 size: 16 residues. V lost 0 bases and J lost 3, with 17 bases in between. CDR3 coding DNA: TGCAGCGTTGAAGATACGGGAGAGCCTGAGGACTATGGCTACACCTTC. Translated: CSVEDTGEPEDYGYTF.

The rearrangement joins TRBV7-8 to TRBJ2-5; D may be TRBD1 or TRBD2 (6 bases each). Trimming shortened V by 2 bases and J by 4 bases, and 20 bases separated the two germline ends. Germline V gene lookup returns CDR1 SGHVS and CDR2 FQNEAQ. This CDR3 region has 17 residues. CDR3 protein: CASSLFEWGASRETQYF. The CDR3 region has the DNA TGTGCCAGCAGCTTATTTGAGTGGGGGGCCTCCAGAGAGACCCAGTACTTC.

The genes are TRBV14 and TRBJ2-1; D is undetermined. The V gene lost 0 bases and the J gene lost 8 bases, with 2 bases spanning the gap. Germline loops: CDR1 SGHDN, CDR2 FVKESK. CDR3 length: 11 amino acids. CDR3 DNA: TGTGCCAGCAGCCAAGAAGATGAGCAGTTCTTC. It codes for CASSQEDEQFF.

A few counts support this clone. The genes are TRBV27 and TRBJ2-2; the D gene is possibly TRBD2 (7 bases). This CDR3 spans 16 amino acids. The V end lost 2 bases, the J end lost 4 bases, and 14 bases lay between the germline ends. The germline V gene encodes CDR1 MNHEY and CDR2 SMNVEV (reference sequence). CDR3 coding DNA: TGTGCCAGCAGTTTAAGTTCCGGGGGGCTCACCGGGGAGCTGTTTTTT. Encoded protein: CASSLSSGGLTGELFF.

This clone was picked up a small number of times. The J gene is TRBJ2-5, the V gene TRBV28; no definite D call. Per germline, CDR1 MDHEN and CDR2 SYDVKM. This CDR3 spans 13 amino acids. Trimming removed 6 bases at V and 1 base at J, with 9 bases between. The CDR3 protein is CASRPGSQETQYF. In nucleotides, the CDR3 is TGTGCCAGCAGGCCCGGGTCCCAAGAGACCCAGTACTTC.

V is TRBV29-1 and J is TRBJ2-5, with D perhaps matching TRBD1 (6 bases). CDR1 and CDR2 (germline): SQVTM, ANQGSEA. With 1 base removed from V and 0 bases from J, the gap between germline ends came to 9 bases. CDR3 length: 14 amino acids. The CDR3 loop reads CSVEVRDNQETQYF. The CDR3 region has the DNA TGCAGCGTTGAAGTTAGGGACAACCAAGAGACCCAGTACTTC.

V and J are TRBV5-1 and TRBJ2-6; a possible D gene is TRBD1 (5 bases). Germline values: CDR1 SGHRS, CDR2 YFSETQ. The CDR3 length is 15 residues. Trimming took off 5 bases at V and 0 bases at J, with 9 bases between the two ends. The CDR3 bases are TGCGCCAGCAGTCCAGGGTTCTCTGGGGCCAACGTCCTGACTTTC. Its translation is CASSPGFSGANVLTF.

The chain carries TRBV29-1 and TRBJ2-1; D is perhaps TRBD1 (5 bases). Trimming took off 4 bases at V and 3 bases at J, with 13 bases between the two ends. Germline CDR1 SQVTM, CDR2 ANQGSEA. This CDR3 spans 14 amino acids. The CDR3 DNA follows: TGCAGCGTTGTATATGACAGCCGCTACAATGAGCAGTTCTTC. This codes for CSVVYDSRYNEQFF.

The rearrangement uses TRBV15 and TRBJ2-2; 9 positions agree with TRBD1. The CDR3 is made up of 18 amino acids. The germline V gene encodes CDR1 LNHNV and CDR2 YYDKDF (reference sequence). The V gene end was trimmed by 0 bases and the J gene end by 3 bases; junction bases not matched to a gene: 8. The DNA for the CDR3 is TGTGCCACCAGCAGAGATGGGGACAGGGATCGGTACACCGGGGAGCTGTTTTTT. This sequence encodes CATSRDGDRDRYTGELFF.

This clone was seen more than once but under ten times. The chain uses TRBV30 and TRBJ2-7; D remains ambiguous. Per germline, CDR1 GTSNPN and CDR2 SVGIG (reference sequence). V dropped 5 bases and J dropped 5 bases, with 10 bases sitting between them. The CDR3 is 11 amino acids. CDR3 protein: CAWQTGNEQYF. CDR3 DNA: TGTGCCTGGCAGACGGGCAACGAGCAGTACTTC.

The CDR3 nucleotides are TGTGCCAGCAGCGTCTCCTCTACCGGGACTACCGAGGGAGAGACCCAGTACTTC. Protein product: CASSVSSTGTTEGETQYF. The chain employs TRBV7-8 and TRBJ2-5; 7 nucleotides line up with TRBD2. CDR1 is SGHVS, CDR2 FQNEAQ, per germline. The CDR3 totals 18 residues. Trimming at V came to 5 bases and at J to 4 bases, leaving 19 bases not matched to a gene.

The chain uses TRBV7-9 and TRBJ2-5, with D unclear. The CDR3 is 15 residues long. Germline loops: CDR1 SEHNR, CDR2 FQNEAQ (reference sequence). V was cut by 4 bases and J by 2 bases, with 14 bases left in between. CDR3: CASSSPFATQETQYF. CDR3 DNA: TGTGCCAGCAGCTCCCCGTTCGCTACTCAAGAGACCCAGTACTTC. Full variable domain (rest looked up from reference TRBV7-9 and TRBJ2-5): DTGVSQNPRHKITKRGQNVTFRCDPISEHNRLYWYRQTLGQGPEFLTYFQNEAQLEKSRLLSDRFSAERPKGSFSTLEIQRTEQGDSAMYLCASSSPFATQETQYFGPGTRLLVL.

This chain's CDR3 is CSVDAGRYGYTF. The CDR3 nucleotides are TGCAGCGTTGATGCAGGACGATATGGCTACACCTTC. This sequence joins TRBV29-1 and TRBJ1-2; D gene ambiguous. This CDR3 comprises 12 residues. Trimming took off 3 bases at V and 5 bases at J, with 10 bases between the two ends. Germline CDR1 is SQVTM and CDR2 is ANQGSEA.

The chain recombines TRBV30 with TRBJ2-7; no reliable D call. Trimming stripped 2 bases from V and 0 bases from J, with 11 bases between. Germline loops: CDR1 GTSNPN, CDR2 SVGIG (reference sequence). This CDR3 spans 14 amino acids. The CDR3 loop reads CAWSWAGSSYEQYF. The CDR3, as DNA: TGTGCCTGGAGTTGGGCCGGTAGCTCCTACGAGCAGTACTTC. The whole variable domain, remainder taken from reference TRBV30 and TRBJ2-7, is SQTIHQWPATLVQPVGSPLSLECTVEGTSNPNLYWYRQAAGRGLQLLFYSVGIGQISSEVPQNLSASRPQDRQFILSSKKLLLSDSGFYLCAWSWAGSSYEQYFGPGTRLTVT.

The chain joins TRBV13 to TRBJ2-4; D ambiguous. The V end lost 2 bases, the J end lost 0 bases, and 11 bases lay between the germline ends. Germline-derived CDR1 and CDR2 are PRHDT and FYEKMQ (reference sequence). This CDR3 is built from 16 residues. The CDR3 sequence is CASSLRAGVAKNIQYF. For the CDR3, the DNA is TGTGCCAGCAGCTTACGGGCAGGCGTAGCCAAAAACATTCAGTACTTC.